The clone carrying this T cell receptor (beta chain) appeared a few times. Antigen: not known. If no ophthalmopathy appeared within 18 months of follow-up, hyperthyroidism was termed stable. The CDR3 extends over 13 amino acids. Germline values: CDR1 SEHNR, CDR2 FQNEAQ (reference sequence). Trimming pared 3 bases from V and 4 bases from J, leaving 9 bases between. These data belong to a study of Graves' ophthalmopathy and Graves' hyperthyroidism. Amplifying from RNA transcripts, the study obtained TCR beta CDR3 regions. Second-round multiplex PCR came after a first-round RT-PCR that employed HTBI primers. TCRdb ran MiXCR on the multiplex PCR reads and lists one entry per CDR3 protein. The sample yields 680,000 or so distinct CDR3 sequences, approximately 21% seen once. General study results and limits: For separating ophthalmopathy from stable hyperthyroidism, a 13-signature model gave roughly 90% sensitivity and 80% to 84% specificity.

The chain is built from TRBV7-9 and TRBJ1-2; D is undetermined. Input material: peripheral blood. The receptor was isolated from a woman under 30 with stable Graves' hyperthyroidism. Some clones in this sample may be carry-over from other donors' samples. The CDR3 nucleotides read TGTGCCAGCAGCTTTTCAGACTTCTATGGCTACACCTTC. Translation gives CASSFSDFYGYTF.